The 2 T cell receptor beta chains in this list originate from one sample, sequenced in a study of brain T cells in children with intractable seizures. Noted time point: blood from clinic visit 5 months post-surgery; TSC patient then seizure free. Profiled with immunoSEQ multiplex PCR; TCRdb holds only in-frame clones, not every one. The sample lists 340,000 or so clones, 93% occurring once. Sequenced material: peripheral blood, taken roughly 5 months after surgery. These receptors all stem from a boy younger than two with tuberous sclerosis and intractable seizures.

The V call is TRBV6-2 or TRBV6-3, the J call TRBJ2-2; either TRBD1 or TRBD2 may fit D (6 bases each). V dropped 1 base and J dropped 4 bases, with 13 bases sitting between them. This CDR3 has 16 residues. The germline gives CDR1 MNHEY, CDR2 SVGEGT. CDR3 region: CASSYFRGPTTGELFF. The DNA of the CDR3 is TGTGCCAGCAGTTACTTCCGGGGGCCGACCACCGGGGAGCTGTTTTTT.

This clone was seen once. The rearrangement links TRBV5-1 to TRBJ2-1; 11 nucleotides agree with TRBD2. CDR1 is SGHRS, CDR2 YFSETQ, per germline. The CDR3 has 19 residues. V gave up 4 bases and J gave up 5 bases; unmatched junction bases: 17. The DNA of the CDR3 is TGCGCCAGCAGCCACAACAACTTGAGACTAGCGGGGCCCAACAATGAGCAGTTCTTC. Translated: CASSHNNLRLAGPNNEQFF.